This TCR beta chain was sequenced in a study of cytomegalovirus exposure and HLA in healthy donors. PCR used 60 Vbeta primers and 13 Jbeta primers. TCRdb keeps only in-frame clones here, not all; method: immunoSEQ multiplex PCR. The sample has around 200,000 clones, 77% seen once. Findings of the study overall: Using the classifier, cytomegalovirus status was reportedly diagnosed with high specificity and sensitivity.

About this clone: Antigen unknown.

The CDR3 runs 15 residues. The germline CDR1 and CDR2 sequences are MNHEY and SVGAGI. V lost 0 bases and J lost 5, with 13 bases in between. The chain carries TRBV6-5 and TRBJ2-5, with D perhaps matching TRBD2 (6 bases). The sequence derives from a woman aged 55-69 years in good health and CMV-seropositive. The sample taken for sequencing was PBMCs. CDR3 sequence (DNA): TGTGCCAGCAGTTACTCGACTGGGGGAGGTGAGACCCAGTACTTC. As protein: CASSYSTGGGETQYF.